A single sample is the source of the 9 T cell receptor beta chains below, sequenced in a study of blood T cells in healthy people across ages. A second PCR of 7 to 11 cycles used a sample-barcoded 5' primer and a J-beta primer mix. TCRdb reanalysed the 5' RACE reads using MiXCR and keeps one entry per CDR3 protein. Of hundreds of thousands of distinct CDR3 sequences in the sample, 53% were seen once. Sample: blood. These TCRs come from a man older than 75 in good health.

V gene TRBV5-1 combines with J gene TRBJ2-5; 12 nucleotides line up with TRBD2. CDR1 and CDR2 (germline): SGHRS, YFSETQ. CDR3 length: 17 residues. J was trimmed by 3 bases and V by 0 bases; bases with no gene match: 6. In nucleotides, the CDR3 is TGCGCCAGCAGCTTGGTGGGCCGACTAGCGGGAGAAGAGACCCAGTACTTC. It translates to CASSLVGRLAGEETQYF.

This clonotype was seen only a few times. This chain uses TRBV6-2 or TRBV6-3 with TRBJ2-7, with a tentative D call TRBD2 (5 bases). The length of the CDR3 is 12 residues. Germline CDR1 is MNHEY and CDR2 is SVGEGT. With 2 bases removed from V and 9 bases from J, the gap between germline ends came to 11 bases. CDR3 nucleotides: TGTGCCAGCAGTTACGCGACTACCGGGCAGTACTTC. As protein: CASSYATTGQYF.

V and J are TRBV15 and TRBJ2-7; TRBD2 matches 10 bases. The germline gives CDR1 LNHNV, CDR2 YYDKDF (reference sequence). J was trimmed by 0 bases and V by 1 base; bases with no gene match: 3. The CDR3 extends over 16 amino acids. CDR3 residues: CATSRASGRASYEQYF. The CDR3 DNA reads TGTGCCACCAGCAGAGCGAGCGGGAGGGCCTCCTACGAGCAGTACTTC.

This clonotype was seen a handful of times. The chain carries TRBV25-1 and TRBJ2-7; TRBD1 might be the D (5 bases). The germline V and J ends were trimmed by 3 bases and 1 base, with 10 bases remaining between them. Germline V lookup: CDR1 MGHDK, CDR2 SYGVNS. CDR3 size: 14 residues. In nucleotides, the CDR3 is TGTGCCAGCAGTGAGCCAGGGATATCCTACGAGCAGTACTTC. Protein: CASSEPGISYEQYF.

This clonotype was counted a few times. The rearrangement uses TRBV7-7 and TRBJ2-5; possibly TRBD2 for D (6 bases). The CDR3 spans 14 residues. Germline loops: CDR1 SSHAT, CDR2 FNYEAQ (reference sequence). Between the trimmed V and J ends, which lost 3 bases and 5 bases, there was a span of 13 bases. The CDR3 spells CASSFRGSGETQYF. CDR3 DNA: TGTGCCAGCAGCTTTCGGGGGAGCGGGGAGACCCAGTACTTC.

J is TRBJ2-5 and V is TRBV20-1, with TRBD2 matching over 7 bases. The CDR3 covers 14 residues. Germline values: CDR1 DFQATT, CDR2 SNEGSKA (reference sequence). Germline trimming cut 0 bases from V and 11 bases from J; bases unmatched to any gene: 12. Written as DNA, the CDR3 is TGCAGTGCTAGAGATAGATCGGCTAGCGGTGAGCAGTACTTC. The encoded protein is CSARDRSASGEQYF.

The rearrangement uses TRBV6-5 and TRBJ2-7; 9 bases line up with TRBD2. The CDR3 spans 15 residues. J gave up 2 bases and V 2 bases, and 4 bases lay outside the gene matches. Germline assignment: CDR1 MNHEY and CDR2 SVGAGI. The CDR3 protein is CASSYGSSGAYEQYF. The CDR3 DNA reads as TGTGCCAGCAGTTACGGGTCTAGCGGGGCCTACGAGCAGTACTTC.

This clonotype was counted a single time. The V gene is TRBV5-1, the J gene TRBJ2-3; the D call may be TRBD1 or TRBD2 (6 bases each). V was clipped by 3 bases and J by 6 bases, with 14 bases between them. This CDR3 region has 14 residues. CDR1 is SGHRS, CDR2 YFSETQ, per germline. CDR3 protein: CASSYGGGRDTQYF. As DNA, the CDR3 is TGCGCCAGCAGCTACGGAGGGGGACGTGATACGCAGTATTTT.

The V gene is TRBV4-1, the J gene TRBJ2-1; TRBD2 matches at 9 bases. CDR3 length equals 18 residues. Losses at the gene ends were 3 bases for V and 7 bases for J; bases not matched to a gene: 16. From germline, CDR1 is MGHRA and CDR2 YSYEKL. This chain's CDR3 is CASSHPRGREGLLNEQFF. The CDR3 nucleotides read TGCGCCAGCAGCCATCCGAGGGGGCGGGAGGGCCTCTTGAATGAGCAGTTCTTC.